The 29 T cell receptor beta chains below were found in one sample sequenced in a study of CD8+CD57+ T cells in acquired aplastic anemia (dated by TCRdb to about 2018). Patients chosen for sequencing had shown expansion of CD8+CD57+ cells by flow cytometry. The instrument was an Illumina HiSeq 2000. Genomic DNA served as template for TCR beta VDJ combination and CDR3 sequence profiling. TCRdb redid the processing of the public reads, applying fastp at Q25 and MiXCR, and retained in-frame beta chains. Rows with a matching CDR3 protein are joined into one entry that keeps the most common DNA and genes. The sample profile shows 150,000 to 200,000 distinct CDR3 sequences; about 50% of them were found once. In total, the top ten clones hold around a third of the sample. The source material was sorted CD4+, CD8+, or CD8+CD57+ T cells (not recorded which) from PBMCs. These receptors came from a human donor with aplastic anemia.

The chain links TRBV7-8 to TRBJ2-7; D gene unclear. Trimming shortened V by 3 bases and J by 0 bases, and 15 bases separated the two germline ends. This CDR3 region has 16 residues. CDR1 and CDR2 (germline): SGHVS, FQNEAQ. CDR3 nucleotides: TGTGCCAGCAGCTTGAGGCAGACTGGGATCTCCTACGAGCAGTACTTC. Protein sequence: CASSLRQTGISYEQYF.

In its sample, this clonotype was seen many times. The rearrangement joins TRBV18 to TRBJ2-5; no reliable D call. V was trimmed by 0 bases and J by 5 bases, leaving 7 bases between them. CDR1 KGHSH and CDR2 LQKENI come from the germline V gene. The CDR3 has 13 amino acids. CDR3 DNA: TGTGCCAGCTCACCACCTCTAGGGGAGACCCAGTACTTC. Its protein product is CASSPPLGETQYF. The full variable domain, its missing parts supplied by reference TRBV18 and TRBJ2-5, is NAGVMQNPRHLVRRRGQEARLRCSPMKGHSHVYWYRQLPEEGLKFMVYLQKENIIDESGMPKERFSAEFPKEGPSILRIQQVVRGDSAAYFCASSPPLGETQYFGPGTRLLVL.

The chain carries TRBV19 and TRBJ2-3; D might be TRBD1 or TRBD2, each matching 6 bases. Trimming took off 7 bases at V and 9 bases at J, with 20 bases between the two ends. The CDR3 extends over 14 amino acids. Germline lookup yields CDR1 LNHDA and CDR2 SQIVND (reference sequence). The CDR3 coding sequence is TGTGCCAGTAAGGCGAGGGGGGCGGCTTGGACGCAGTATTTT. As protein: CASKARGAAWTQYF.

This clonotype was found many times. The chain joins TRBV6-1 to TRBJ1-1; tentatively, D is TRBD1 (6 bases). V lost 5 bases, J lost 4 bases, and 14 bases lay in between. CDR3 length equals 14 residues. Germline V gene lookup returns CDR1 MNHNS and CDR2 SASEGT. This CDR3 reads CASSLAGESTEAFF. CDR3 nucleotides: TGTGCCAGCAGTCTAGCAGGGGAATCCACTGAAGCTTTCTTT.

Ten or more counts support this clonotype. The V gene is TRBV14, the J gene TRBJ2-6; D unresolved. There are 16 residues in the CDR3. CDR1 and CDR2 from the germline V gene are SGHDN and FVKESK. V was pared by 4 bases and J by 2 bases, with 12 bases between. As DNA, the CDR3 is TGTGCCAGCAGCCCCCCTATGGTGACTGGGGCCAACGTCCTGACTTTC. Translated: CASSPPMVTGANVLTF.

This chain connects TRBV19 to TRBJ2-1; possible D gene TRBD1, 6 bases. The germline V gene has CDR1 LNHDA and CDR2 SQIVND (reference sequence). This CDR3 comprises 15 residues. V lost 4 bases and J lost 7, with 17 bases in between. CDR3 region: CASSNRDKTGNEQFF. CDR3 nucleotide sequence: TGTGCCAGTAGTAACAGGGACAAAACCGGGAATGAGCAGTTCTTC.

With respect to this clonotype: Since a much larger clone is just one base distant, this may be a read error. This chain uses TRBV4-1 with TRBJ2-1; no firm D call. CDR1 and CDR2 (germline): MGHRA, YSYEKL. Trimming pared 1 base from V and 8 bases from J, leaving 15 bases between. This CDR3 is 15 amino acids long. CDR3 region: CASSQVLPRMDEQFF. The CDR3 DNA follows: TGCGCCAGCAGCCAAGTTCTCCCTAGAATGGATGAGCAGTTCTTC.

The rearrangement uses TRBV11-2 and TRBJ2-7; TRBD1 matches at 12 bases. V was pared by 0 bases and J by 2 bases, with 11 bases of the junction left unmatched. This CDR3 region has 19 residues. Germline V lookup: CDR1 SGHAT, CDR2 FQNNGV. The CDR3 reads CASSLEGTGGAGSTYEQYF. CDR3 coding DNA: TGTGCCAGCAGCTTAGAAGGGACAGGGGGCGCCGGTAGTACCTACGAGCAGTACTTC.

This clonotype was detected ten times or more. The chain uses TRBV5-1 and TRBJ2-7; 7 bases map to TRBD1. The CDR3 runs to 13 residues. Germline assignment: CDR1 SGHRS and CDR2 YFSETQ. J gave up 5 bases and V 0 bases, and 2 bases lay outside the gene matches. The DNA of the CDR3 is TGCGCCAGCAGCTTGGGACAGGGCCACGAGCAGTACTTC. Translation: CASSLGQGHEQYF.

This clonotype was seen a handful of times. J is TRBJ1-2 and V is TRBV19; D is unclear. The CDR3 is 12 amino acids. Germline CDR1 reads LNHDA; CDR2 reads SQIVND (reference sequence). The V gene lost 0 bases and the J gene lost 4 bases, with 3 bases spanning the gap. The CDR3 sequence is CASSIDGYGYTF. In nucleotides, the CDR3 is TGTGCCAGTAGTATAGACGGCTATGGCTACACCTTC. The complete variable domain, with remaining parts taken from reference TRBV19 and TRBJ1-2, reads DGGITQSPKYLFRKEGQNVTLSCEQNLNHDAMYWYRQDPGQGLRLIYYSQIVNDFQKGDIAEGYSVSREKKESFPLTVTSAQKNPTAFYLCASSIDGYGYTFGSGTRLTVV.

This clonotype was recorded at least ten times. The J gene is TRBJ2-7, the V gene TRBV30; 8 nucleotides align to TRBD2. The CDR3 spans 13 residues. Germline V CDR1 and CDR2: GTSNPN, SVGIG (reference sequence). Trimming removed 6 bases from V and 4 bases from J; junction bases left unmatched: 8. This CDR3 reads CACRSGSRYEQYF. The CDR3, as DNA: TGTGCCTGTAGGAGCGGGAGTCGTTACGAGCAGTACTTC.

This clonotype was picked up many times. The V and J genes are TRBV7-9 and TRBJ2-1, with D perhaps TRBD1 (5 bases). The V gene's germline CDR1 is SEHNR and CDR2 FQNEAQ (reference sequence). Trimming left V 3 bases short and J 8 bases short, with 11 bases between. This CDR3 contains 13 residues. For the CDR3, the DNA is TGTGCCAGCAGCTTCCCCCTGACAGATGAGCAGTTCTTC. It yields the protein CASSFPLTDEQFF.

The rearrangement links TRBV20-1 to TRBJ2-5, with D possibly being TRBD2 (6 bases). Trimming pared 7 bases from V and 5 bases from J, leaving 23 bases between. The CDR3 totals 15 residues. Germline V gene lookup returns CDR1 DFQATT and CDR2 SNEGSKA (reference sequence). CDR3 in DNA: TGCAGTGTTAGCAGGATTCATGGAGGGCACGAGACCCAGTACTTC. It translates to CSVSRIHGGHETQYF.

This clonotype was observed a handful of times. This chain uses TRBV15 with TRBJ1-6, with 7 nucleotides matching TRBD1. CDR3 length: 15 amino acids. V was clipped by 1 base and J by 11 bases; unmatched bases: 8. The germline CDR1 and CDR2 sequences are LNHNV and YYDKDF (reference sequence). The CDR3 sequence: CATSRVDLQGPPLHF. CDR3 nucleotides: TGTGCCACCAGCAGAGTCGATTTACAGGGGCCACCCCTCCACTTT.

The chain links TRBV20-1 to TRBJ2-7; D uncertain. This CDR3 comprises 12 residues. V was shortened by 5 bases and J by 4 bases, with 12 bases between the two germline ends. Germline CDR1 reads DFQATT; CDR2 reads SNEGSKA (reference sequence). The CDR3 sequence: CSAATPRYEQYF. The CDR3 DNA sequence: TGCAGTGCTGCCACTCCTAGGTACGAGCAGTACTTC.

This clonotype was picked up many times. This chain links TRBV29-1 with TRBJ2-2, with D possibly matching TRBD2 (5 bases). Trimming took off 6 bases at V and 5 bases at J, with 16 bases between the two ends. There are 14 residues in the CDR3. Germline V gives CDR1 SQVTM, CDR2 ANQGSEA. The CDR3 region is CSVQLTSGTGELFF. As DNA, the CDR3 is TGCAGCGTGCAACTAACTAGTGGGACCGGGGAGCTGTTTTTT.

The V call is TRBV20-1, the J call TRBJ1-6; D perhaps matches TRBD1 (5 bases). The CDR3 has 14 residues. V lost 3 bases to trimming and J lost 8 bases, with 14 bases between them. Germline CDR1 is DFQATT and CDR2 is SNEGSKA (reference sequence). In DNA, the CDR3 is TGCAGTGCTAGTGATGGCTTGGGGGATTCACCCCTCCACTTT. This gives the protein CSASDGLGDSPLHF.

This clonotype was counted ten times or more. This chain connects TRBV29-1 to TRBJ2-3; D remains ambiguous. The germline gives CDR1 SQVTM, CDR2 ANQGSEA. Trimming cost V 7 bases and J 1 base, with 12 bases left between them. The CDR3 is 13 amino acids. The CDR3: CSARILRTDTQYF. The CDR3 bases are TGCAGCGCCCGAATTCTCCGCACAGATACGCAGTATTTT.

This clonotype was observed many times. The gene calls are TRBV4-3 and TRBJ1-3, with D perhaps TRBD1 (6 bases). The length of the CDR3 is 15 residues. Germline CDR1 is LGHNA and CDR2 is YSLEER. Trimming pared 1 base from V and 9 bases from J, leaving 16 bases between. The CDR3 protein is CASSQGGDMEGTIYF. The CDR3 nucleotides read TGCGCCAGCAGCCAAGGGGGGGACATGGAGGGCACCATATATTTT.

The sample holds a few counts of this clonotype. The J gene is TRBJ2-7, the V gene TRBV20-1; TRBD2 matches at 7 bases. V gave up 3 bases and J gave up 2 bases; unmatched junction bases: 7. CDR1 is DFQATT, CDR2 SNEGSKA, per germline (reference sequence). The CDR3 totals 14 residues. CDR3 sequence: CSASVGGVAYEQYF. CDR3 DNA sequence: TGCAGTGCTAGTGTGGGGGGGGTCGCCTACGAGCAGTACTTC.

The genes are TRBV7-9 and TRBJ1-6; D is unresolved. Looked up from germline, CDR1 is SEHNR and CDR2 is FQNEAQ (reference sequence). Deletions cut 0 bases from V and 6 bases from J, with 9 bases between. The CDR3 has 15 residues. The CDR3 DNA reads TGTGCCAGCAGCTTAGCAAGCGGGGTTAATTCACCCCTCCACTTT. Translation gives CASSLASGVNSPLHF.

This clonotype was observed a handful of times. The V call is TRBV30, the J call TRBJ1-3, with a weak D call TRBD1 (6 bases). The CDR3 runs 14 residues. V lost 5 bases and J 4 bases, leaving 15 bases between the germline ends. Germline CDR1 and CDR2: GTSNPN and SVGIG (reference sequence). The CDR3 spells CAWGRGGPGNTIYF. In DNA form, the CDR3 reads TGTGCCTGGGGACGGGGGGGGCCGGGAAACACCATATATTTT.

The chain joins TRBV19 to TRBJ1-1; D is undetermined. The V and J ends lost 7 bases and 2 bases respectively, with 11 bases between them. Germline V CDR1 and CDR2: LNHDA, SQIVND (reference sequence). The CDR3 consists of 13 residues. CDR3 nucleotides: TGTGCCAGTAAGTTTGGAGCTAACACTGAAGCTTTCTTT. Amino acid sequence: CASKFGANTEAFF.

This clonotype occurred a few times. The V gene is TRBV24-1, the J gene TRBJ1-2; the D is unclear. The CDR3 extends over 13 amino acids. Germline V gene sequence: CDR1 KGHDR, CDR2 SFDVKD. Trimming shortened V by 7 bases and J by 7 bases, and 15 bases separated the two germline ends. The CDR3 region has the DNA TGTGCCACCAGAGACCGCCTTGGTAGTGGCTACACCTTC. Translated: CATRDRLGSGYTF.

The chain is built from TRBV12-3 or TRBV12-4 and TRBJ1-2; 9 bases are shared with TRBD1. The trim removed 4 bases at V and 3 bases at J, leaving 9 bases unmatched. CDR3 length: 16 amino acids. The CDR3 region is CASSSSGTGIHYGYTF. The CDR3 region has the DNA TGTGCCAGCAGTTCCTCGGGGACAGGGATCCACTATGGCTACACCTTC.

This clonotype has a count of ten or more. This chain joins TRBV6-5 and TRBJ2-1; D remains unclear. Germline V gene sequence: CDR1 MNHEY, CDR2 SVGAGI. The CDR3 has 15 residues. The V end lost 5 bases, the J end lost 2 bases, and 13 bases lay between the germline ends. CDR3 bases: TGTGCCAGCAGTACGGGCGGTAATCCCTACAATGAGCAGTTCTTC. This gives the protein CASSTGGNPYNEQFF.

This clonotype was observed a handful of times. The rearrangement joins TRBV20-1 to TRBJ1-6; maybe TRBD1 (6 bases). V lost 5 bases, J lost 9 bases, and 23 bases lay in between. The germline V gene encodes CDR1 DFQATT and CDR2 SNEGSKA (reference sequence). This CDR3 comprises 16 residues. The DNA of the CDR3 is TGCAGTGCTCCGCTCGTCGTGGGGGCCCGTGGTTCACCCCTCCACTTT. Translating it yields CSAPLVVGARGSPLHF.

The chain couples TRBV9 to TRBJ2-7; 8 nucleotides match TRBD2. The ends lost 0 bases at V and 3 bases at J; junction bases unmatched: 5. Looked up from germline, CDR1 is SGDLS and CDR2 is YYNGEE. CDR3 size: 15 residues. CDR3 amino acids: CASSVGAGEGYEQYF. Written as DNA, the CDR3 is TGTGCCAGCAGCGTAGGAGCGGGGGAAGGCTACGAGCAGTACTTC.

The chain uses TRBV10-3 and TRBJ1-3; D gene unclear. The CDR3 has 11 residues. CDR1 and CDR2 (germline): ENHRY, SYGVKD. The V end was cut by 4 bases, the J end by 2 bases, with 0 bases between. CDR3 nucleotides: TGTGCCATCAGTGCTGGAAACACCATATATTTT. Its translation is CAISAGNTIYF.